This T cell receptor beta chain was sequenced during a study of blood T cell repertoires in COVID-19. V gave up 7 bases and J gave up 2 bases, with 18 bases separating them. The CDR3 spans 15 residues. Germline V lookup: CDR1 SNHLY, CDR2 FYNNEI. Sequencing was performed with immunoSEQ multiplex PCR; in TCRdb, only in-frame clones are kept and a portion is missing. The sample includes under 450,000 clones, approximately 89% of them seen just once. This receptor was taken from a man aged 25 to 40 who had recovered from COVID-19. What was sequenced was PBMCs or T cells enriched from blood (not recorded which). This sequence joins TRBV2 and TRBJ2-7; tentative D call: TRBD1 (5 bases). The CDR3 bases are TGTGCCAGCATTGGAACTGACGACAGTCCCTACGAGCAGTACTTC. Residues: CASIGTDDSPYEQYF.